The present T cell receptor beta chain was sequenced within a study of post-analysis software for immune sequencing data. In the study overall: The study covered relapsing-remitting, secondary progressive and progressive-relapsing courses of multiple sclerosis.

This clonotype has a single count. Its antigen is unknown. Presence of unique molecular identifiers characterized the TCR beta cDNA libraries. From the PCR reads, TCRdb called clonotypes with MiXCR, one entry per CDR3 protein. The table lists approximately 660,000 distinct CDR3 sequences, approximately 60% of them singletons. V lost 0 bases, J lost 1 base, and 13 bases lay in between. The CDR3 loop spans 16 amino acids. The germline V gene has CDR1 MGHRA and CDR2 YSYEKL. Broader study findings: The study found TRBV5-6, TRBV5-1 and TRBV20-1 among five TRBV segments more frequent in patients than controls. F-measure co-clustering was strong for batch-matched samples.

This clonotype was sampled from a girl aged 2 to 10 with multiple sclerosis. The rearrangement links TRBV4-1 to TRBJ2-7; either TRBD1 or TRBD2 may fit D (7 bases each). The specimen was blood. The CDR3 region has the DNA TGCGCCAGCAGCCAAGAGTCGGGGGGACAGTCCTACGAGCAGTACTTC. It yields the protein CASSQESGGQSYEQYF.